What follows are 9 T cell receptor beta chains derived from one specimen sequenced in a study of T cells after yellow fever vaccination. TCRdb reanalysed the 5' RACE reads using MiXCR and keeps one entry per CDR3 protein. Seen here are hundreds of thousands of distinct CDR3 sequences, 9% to 15% observed once, and the top ten hold just under 15%. The specimen was PBMCs, collected on the day of the yellow fever booster vaccination. Every receptor here comes from a man aged 30-40 years who received the YFV17D yellow fever vaccine.

Only a few counts were recorded for this clonotype. The rearrangement links TRBV7-9 to TRBJ2-1, with D possibly TRBD1 on 6 matching bases. The CDR3 covers 13 residues. V lost 1 base and J lost 9, with 10 bases in between. Germline CDR1 SEHNR, CDR2 FQNEAQ (reference sequence). CDR3 loop: CASSLVAGAEQFF. CDR3 in DNA: TGTGCCAGCAGCTTAGTGGCAGGGGCTGAGCAGTTCTTC.

V gene TRBV14 combines with J gene TRBJ2-7; 8 positions agree with TRBD1. Looked up from germline, CDR1 is SGHDN and CDR2 is FVKESK. The trim removed 4 bases at V and 3 bases at J, leaving 8 bases unmatched. The CDR3 consists of 15 residues. This chain's CDR3 is CASSRDGTGLYEQYF. The CDR3, as DNA: TGTGCCAGCAGCCGAGACGGGACAGGCCTCTACGAGCAGTACTTC.

This clonotype has only a few counts. The V and J genes are TRBV24-1 and TRBJ2-7, with D possibly being TRBD1 (5 bases). The V gene lost 6 bases and the J gene lost 3 bases, with 17 bases spanning the gap. CDR3 length: 15 residues. CDR1 and CDR2 (germline): KGHDR, SFDVKD. This CDR3 is CATSSADSLDYEQYF. The DNA for the CDR3 is TGTGCCACCAGTAGTGCCGACAGTCTCGACTACGAGCAGTACTTC.

The rearrangement uses TRBV18 and TRBJ2-7; TRBD1 matches at 7 bases. Germline trimming cut 3 bases from V and 6 bases from J; bases unmatched to any gene: 2. The germline V gene encodes CDR1 KGHSH and CDR2 LQKENI. The length of the CDR3 is 12 residues. CDR3 loop: CASSPTGIEQYF. The CDR3 DNA is TGTGCCAGCTCACCGACAGGGATCGAGCAGTACTTC.

This clonotype was seen ten or more times. This rearrangement joins TRBV7-2 to TRBJ2-7; D uncertain. The CDR3 totals 14 residues. V shed 3 bases and J shed 2 bases, with 11 bases lying between them. Germline V gene data show CDR1 as SGHTA and CDR2 as FQGNSA. CDR3 bases: TGTGCCAGCAGCTTCGGGCAGGTAGCCTACGAGCAGTACTTC. It specifies CASSFGQVAYEQYF.

This clonotype appeared many times. This chain uses TRBV12-3 or TRBV12-4 with TRBJ2-2; tentative D call: TRBD1 (5 bases). The CDR3 length is 14 residues. Deletions cut 1 base from V and 5 bases from J, with 8 bases between. The CDR3, as DNA: TGTGCCAGCAGTTTAGTGGCAGGGACCGGGGAGCTGTTTTTT. It encodes CASSLVAGTGELFF.

V usage is TRBV20-1 and J usage is TRBJ2-1, with TRBD2 matching 10 bases. Germline CDR1 reads DFQATT; CDR2 reads SNEGSKA (reference sequence). With V trimmed by 1 base and J by 15 bases, 9 bases remained unmatched. CDR3 length: 13 residues. CDR3 nucleotides: TGCAGTGCTAGAGGCCCGGGGCTAGCGGGAGTGTTCTTC. As protein: CSARGPGLAGVFF.

The table lists this clonotype with a few counts. The gene calls are TRBV5-1 and TRBJ2-5, with 10 bases matching TRBD2. The V segment lost 3 bases and the J segment 2 bases; nucleotides outside the gene matches: 7. Germline-derived CDR1 and CDR2 are SGHRS and YFSETQ. This CDR3 has 16 residues. The CDR3 nucleotides read TGCGCCAGCAGCTCCCTTCTAGCGGGAGATCAAGAGACCCAGTACTTC. This encodes CASSSLLAGDQETQYF.

The sample holds a few counts of this clonotype. This chain joins TRBV12-3 or TRBV12-4 and TRBJ2-3; 11 bases match TRBD2. V was clipped by 5 bases and J by 2 bases; unmatched bases: 18. This CDR3 is 20 amino acids long. The CDR3 DNA follows: TGTGCCAGCAGTCCGTACCAGAACACCGGGACTAGCGGATCCACAGATACGCAGTATTTT. This sequence encodes CASSPYQNTGTSGSTDTQYF.